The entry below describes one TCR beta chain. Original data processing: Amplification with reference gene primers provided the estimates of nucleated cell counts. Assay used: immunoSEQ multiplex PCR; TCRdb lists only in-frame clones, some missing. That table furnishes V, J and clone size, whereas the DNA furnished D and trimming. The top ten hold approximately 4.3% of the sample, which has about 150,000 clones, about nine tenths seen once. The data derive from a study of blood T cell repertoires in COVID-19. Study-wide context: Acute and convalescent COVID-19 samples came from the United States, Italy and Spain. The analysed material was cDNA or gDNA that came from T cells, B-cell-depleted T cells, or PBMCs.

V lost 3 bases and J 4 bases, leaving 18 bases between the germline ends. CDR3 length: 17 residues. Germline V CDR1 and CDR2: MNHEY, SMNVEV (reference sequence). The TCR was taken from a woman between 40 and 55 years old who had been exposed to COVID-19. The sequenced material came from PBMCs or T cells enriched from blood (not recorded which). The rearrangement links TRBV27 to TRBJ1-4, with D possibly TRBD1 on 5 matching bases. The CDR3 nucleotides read TGTGCCAGCAGTTTTTGGTCAGGGTCGACCGGTAATGAAAAACTGTTTTTT. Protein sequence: CASSFWSGSTGNEKLFF.